Detailed here is one TCR beta chain. This sample is drawn from a study of blood T cells in healthy people across ages. A J-beta primer mix and a sample-barcoded 5' primer were used in a second PCR of roughly 6 to 11 cycles. Via MiXCR, TCRdb re-called the 5' RACE reads, giving one row per CDR3 protein. The sample gives around 600,000 distinct CDR3 sequences, roughly 48% of which show up once; 20% to 25% is in the top ten. The CDR3 is 12 amino acids. Germline-derived CDR1 and CDR2 are SGHDN and FVKESK. The germline V and J ends were trimmed by 1 base and 8 bases, with 9 bases remaining between them. The receptor's source is a man aged 80 or over in good health. The source material was blood. The V and J genes are TRBV14 and TRBJ2-7; D may be TRBD1 (5 bases). This CDR3 is CASSQVREKQYF. The CDR3 DNA reads TGTGCCAGCAGCCAAGTCAGGGAAAAGCAGTACTTC.